These 11 T cell receptor beta chains share one sample of origin, sequenced in a study of regulatory T cells in long-lasting Graves disease. Construction of the TCR beta libraries employed iRepertoire HTBI primers in conjunction with Arm-PCR of CDR3 regions. TCRdb processed the multiplex PCR reads anew with MiXCR; each CDR3 protein has one entry. Of 600,000 to 650,000 distinct CDR3 sequences in the sample, approximately 15% were seen once. Time point defined: newly diagnosed GD, antithyroid drugs for less than 3 months. From RNA extracted from PBMCs, the TCR library was made. Separately, the same data were catalogued under a study of T cells in Graves' hyperthyroidism and ophthalmopathy.

The sequenced sample was peripheral blood mononuclear cells (PBMCs), obtained at new diagnosis, from a patient treated with antithyroid drugs. These receptors originate from a woman in her 30s with Graves disease.

Many counts were recorded for this clonotype. The rearrangement joins TRBV6-1 to TRBJ2-7; 7 bases are shared with TRBD2. The J segment lost 0 bases and the V segment lost 10 bases, leaving 9 bases of the junction unmatched. CDR1 and CDR2 from the germline V gene are MNHNS and SASEGT. CDR3 length: 14 residues. The CDR3 region has the DNA TGTGCCACCTTGCGAGCGGGGACCTCCTACGAGCAGTACTTC. Translating gives CATLRAGTSYEQYF.

This clonotype turned up a few times. V is TRBV10-1 and J is TRBJ2-2; 8 bases are shared with TRBD2. The germline V gene encodes CDR1 WNHNN and CDR2 SYGVQD (reference sequence). The V and J ends lost 6 bases and 7 bases, in that order; junction bases with no gene match: 10. The CDR3 spans 15 residues. The CDR3 region is CASSRSGAAGGELFF. For the CDR3, the DNA is TGCGCCAGCAGCCGTAGCGGGGCCGCGGGCGGGGAGCTGTTTTTT.

This clonotype occurred many times. The rearrangement joins TRBV6-2 or TRBV6-3 to TRBJ2-3, with 13 bases that match TRBD2. With V trimmed by 2 bases and J by 7 bases, 9 bases remained unmatched. This CDR3 has 17 residues. Looked up from germline, CDR1 is MNHEY and CDR2 is SVGEGT. The CDR3, as DNA: TGTGCCAGCAGTTACACTAGCGGGAGGGCCAGTGTGAATACGCAGTATTTT. It specifies CASSYTSGRASVNTQYF.

The chain recombines TRBV20-1 with TRBJ1-5, with 10 bases that match TRBD1. Germline CDR1 reads DFQATT; CDR2 reads SNEGSKA (reference sequence). J gave up 5 bases and V 4 bases, and 14 bases lay outside the gene matches. The CDR3 has 17 residues. CDR3 in amino acids: CSATQVGGTGVDQPQHF. The CDR3 DNA follows: TGCAGTGCTACCCAAGTTGGCGGGACAGGGGTCGATCAGCCCCAGCATTTT.

Many counts were recorded for this clonotype. The V gene is TRBV7-9, the J gene TRBJ2-3, with TRBD2 matching 13 bases. Germline CDR1 reads SEHNR; CDR2 reads FQNEAQ (reference sequence). CDR3 length equals 23 residues. J gave up 2 bases and V 3 bases, and 23 bases lay outside the gene matches. The DNA for the CDR3 is TGTGCCAGCAGCTTGTTAACCGGGGGCGGTTCACCGGGACTAGCGGGACACACAGATACGCAGTATTTT. Amino acids: CASSLLTGGGSPGLAGHTDTQYF.

Ten or more counts support this clonotype. This chain connects TRBV7-3 to TRBJ2-3, with TRBD2 matching 10 bases. Looked up from germline, CDR1 is SGHTA and CDR2 is FQGTGA. The junction had 6 bases not matched to a gene; V was cut back by 0 bases and J by 6 bases. This CDR3 contains 16 residues. The CDR3 loop reads CASSLTPSGRRDTQYF. The CDR3 nucleotides are TGTGCCAGCAGCTTAACTCCTAGCGGGAGAAGGGATACGCAGTATTTT. Variable domain in full (rest from reference TRBV7-3 and TRBJ2-3): GAGVSQTPSNKVTEKGKYVELRCDPISGHTALYWYRQSLGQGPEFLIYFQGTGAADDSGLPNDRFFAVRPEGSVSTLKIQRTERGDSAVYLCASSLTPSGRRDTQYFGPGTRLTVL.

At least ten counts were recorded for this clonotype. This chain joins TRBV28 and TRBJ1-1; possibly TRBD1 for D (6 bases). This CDR3 has 13 amino acids. Germline CDR1 reads MDHEN; CDR2 reads SYDVKM. V was cut by 5 bases and J by 5 bases, with 12 bases left in between. The CDR3 region has the DNA TGTGCCAGCAGTAATACAGGGCGGACTGAAGCTTTCTTT. As protein: CASSNTGRTEAFF. The full variable domain, in which reference TRBV28 and TRBJ1-1 provide the parts outside the CDR3, is DVKVTQSSRYLVKRTGEKVFLECVQDMDHENMFWYRQDPGLGLRLIYFSYDVKMKEKGDIPEGYSVSREKKERFSLILESASTNQTSMYLCASSNTGRTEAFFGQGTRLTVV.

In this sample, this clonotype turned up many times. V and J are TRBV30 and TRBJ1-6, with TRBD1 matching 7 bases. J gave up 9 bases and V 3 bases, and 5 bases lay outside the gene matches. In germline, CDR1 is GTSNPN, CDR2 SVGIG (reference sequence). This CDR3 is 13 amino acids long. The CDR3 nucleotides are TGTGCCTGGAGCGTTGGGACAGCTTCACCCCTCCACTTT. Protein sequence: CAWSVGTASPLHF.

V and J are TRBV28 and TRBJ2-7; no clear D gene. CDR3 length: 13 residues. Trimming left V 1 base short and J 4 bases short, with 8 bases between. Per germline, CDR1 MDHEN and CDR2 SYDVKM. CDR3 nucleotides: TGTGCCAGCAGTTTATTAGTAGGGTACGAGCAGTACTTC. Translated: CASSLLVGYEQYF.

This clonotype was observed a few times. This chain joins TRBV19 and TRBJ2-7, with D perhaps assigned TRBD1 or TRBD2 (6 bases each). This CDR3 comprises 15 residues. V was cut by 8 bases and J by 2 bases, with 19 bases left in between. Germline values: CDR1 LNHDA, CDR2 SQIVND (reference sequence). The CDR3: CASSGLDRKTYEQYF. The CDR3 region has the DNA TGTGCCAGTTCGGGACTTGACAGGAAGACCTACGAGCAGTACTTC.

This clonotype was found many times. The V gene is TRBV28, the J gene TRBJ1-5; 8 positions match TRBD1. Losses at the gene ends were 4 bases for V and 2 bases for J; bases not matched to a gene: 4. This CDR3 has 15 amino acids. The germline CDR1 and CDR2 sequences are MDHEN and SYDVKM. Here the CDR3 reads CASSSGGAGNQPQHF. The CDR3 nucleotides read TGTGCCAGCAGTTCAGGGGGCGCGGGCAATCAGCCCCAGCATTTT.